This T cell receptor (beta chain) was identified in a study of response to subunit inactivated influenza vaccine. Whole-study results and caveats: The authors proposed limited new T cell recruitment per seasonal influenza vaccination.

The CDR3 consists of 13 residues. Germline trimming cut 5 bases from V and 6 bases from J; bases unmatched to any gene: 9. Germline V gene data show CDR1 as DFQATT and CDR2 as SNEGSKA (reference sequence). MiXCR was run by TCRdb on the RT-PCR reads, yielding one entry per CDR3 protein. The sample records fewer than 700,000 distinct CDR3 sequences, 10% to 15% being singletons. Worth noting for this clonotype: Its specificity is not known.

The sequencing used PBMCs from blood, collected about 40 days after vaccination. The V and J genes are TRBV20-1 and TRBJ2-7; 8 nucleotides match TRBD1. The TCR was taken from a man aged 50 or older who received an inactivated influenza vaccine. This chain's CDR3 is CSARRDRQGEQYF. CDR3 nucleotide sequence: TGCAGTGCTCGCCGGGACAGGCAAGGCGAGCAGTACTTC.